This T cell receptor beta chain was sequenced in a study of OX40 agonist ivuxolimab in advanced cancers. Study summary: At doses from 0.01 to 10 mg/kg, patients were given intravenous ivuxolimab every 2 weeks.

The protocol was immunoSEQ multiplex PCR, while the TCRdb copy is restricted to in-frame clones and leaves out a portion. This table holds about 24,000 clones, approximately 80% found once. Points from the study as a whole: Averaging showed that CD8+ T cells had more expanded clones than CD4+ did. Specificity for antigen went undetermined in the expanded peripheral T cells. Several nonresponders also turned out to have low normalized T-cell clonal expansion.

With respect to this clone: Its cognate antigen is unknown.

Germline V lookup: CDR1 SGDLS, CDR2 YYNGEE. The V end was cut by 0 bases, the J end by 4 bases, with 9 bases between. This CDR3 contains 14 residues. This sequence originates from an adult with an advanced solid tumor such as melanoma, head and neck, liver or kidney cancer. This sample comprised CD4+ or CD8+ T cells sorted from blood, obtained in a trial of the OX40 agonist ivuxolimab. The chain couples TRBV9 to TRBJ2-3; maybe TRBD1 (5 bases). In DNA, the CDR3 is TGTGCCAGCAGCGTAGAAGGGGCCTCAGATACGCAGTATTTT. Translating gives CASSVEGASDTQYF.